These 6 T cell receptor beta chains originate from one sample sequenced in a study of blood T cell repertoires in COVID-19. Sequencing was performed with immunoSEQ multiplex PCR; in TCRdb, only in-frame clones are kept and a portion is missing. This sample has 250,000 or so clones, with over 65% found just once. Sequenced material: peripheral blood. These receptors were taken from a woman aged 80 or over with acute or convalescent COVID-19.

The V call is TRBV6-2 or TRBV6-3, the J call TRBJ1-5; weak D call: TRBD1 (5 bases). The CDR3 has 13 residues. Germline lookup yields CDR1 MNHEY and CDR2 SVGEGT. V lost 5 bases, J lost 11 bases, and 16 bases lay in between. Here the CDR3 DNA reads TGTGCCAGCAGTGACCCCCACAGGCTGGCCCAGCATTTT. It encodes CASSDPHRLAQHF.

The V gene is TRBV27, the J gene TRBJ2-1; the D gene is possibly TRBD1 (5 bases). Looked up from germline, CDR1 is MNHEY and CDR2 is SMNVEV (reference sequence). There are 12 residues in the CDR3. V was cut by 3 bases and J by 12 bases, with 12 bases left in between. CDR3 bases: TGTGCCAGCAGTTTGTATATAGGGGCGCAGTTCTTC. The encoded protein is CASSLYIGAQFF.

This chain uses TRBV2 with TRBJ2-7; 9 bases are a match to TRBD1. Germline V gene lookup returns CDR1 SNHLY and CDR2 FYNNEI. This CDR3 is 13 amino acids long. V shed 8 bases, J shed 1 base, and the junction held 3 bases outside the gene matches. The CDR3 DNA sequence: TGTGCCAGCGGGGGACAGGGTTCCTACGAGCAGTACTTC. This translates into CASGGQGSYEQYF.

This sequence joins TRBV7-9 and TRBJ1-1; 8 bases are a match to TRBD1. The V and J ends lost 5 bases and 7 bases, in that order; junction bases with no gene match: 12. CDR1 is SEHNR and CDR2 is FQNEAQ in the germline V gene (reference sequence). The CDR3 runs to 15 residues. CDR3: CASSLRQGRKGEAFF. CDR3 bases: TGTGCCAGCAGCCTCAGACAGGGGCGGAAGGGTGAAGCTTTCTTT.

The chain carries TRBV28 and TRBJ2-7; no firm D call. Trimming took off 3 bases at V and 2 bases at J, with 8 bases between the two ends. CDR1 is MDHEN, CDR2 SYDVKM, per germline. The CDR3 spans 13 residues. The CDR3 DNA reads as TGTGCCAGCAGTTTTCAGAACACCTACGAGCAGTACTTC. It translates to CASSFQNTYEQYF.

The rearrangement joins TRBV28 to TRBJ2-7; D not certain. The CDR3 contains 15 residues. Per germline, CDR1 MDHEN and CDR2 SYDVKM. Trimming took 3 bases from V and 7 from J, leaving 19 bases between them. The CDR3 DNA reads as TGTGCCAGCAGTTTGACCTCGACGGTGGAGTGGGAGCAGTACTTC. This sequence encodes CASSLTSTVEWEQYF.